The 26 T cell receptor beta chains listed next were all sequenced from one sample in a study of T cells in Graves' hyperthyroidism and ophthalmopathy. TCR beta CDR3 regions were amplified from RNA. When the TCR CDR3 underwent first-round RT-PCR, the HTBI primer set was used. TCRdb ran MiXCR on the multiplex PCR reads and lists one entry per CDR3 protein. The table lists under 400,000 distinct CDR3 sequences, more than 11% of them singletons. The sample consisted of blood. The receptors derive from a woman aged 55-69 years with Graves' hyperthyroidism.

The V and J genes are TRBV28 and TRBJ1-1; D is ambiguous. Germline V CDR1 and CDR2: MDHEN, SYDVKM. The CDR3 runs to 14 residues. V shed 1 base and J shed 7 bases, with 13 bases lying between them. CDR3 bases: TGTGCCAGCAGTTTATCGGGGAATGCCCTTGAAGCTTTCTTT. Translating it yields CASSLSGNALEAFF.

In this sample, this clonotype turned up many times. The chain links TRBV20-1 to TRBJ2-7; no clear D. V gave up 4 bases and J gave up 3 bases, with 10 bases separating them. The germline V gene has CDR1 DFQATT and CDR2 SNEGSKA (reference sequence). The CDR3 extends over 12 amino acids. CDR3 in DNA: TGCAGTGCTAACCTGGACGGCTACGAGCAGTACTTC. This translates into CSANLDGYEQYF.

This clonotype was counted ten times or more. This chain uses TRBV12-3 or TRBV12-4 with TRBJ1-1; TRBD1 is a possible D gene (5 bases). The V end was cut by 5 bases, the J end by 4 bases, with 17 bases between. CDR3 length: 15 amino acids. CDR3 region: CASSPQGLGGTEAFF. DNA for the CDR3: TGTGCCAGCAGTCCCCAAGGATTGGGGGGCACTGAAGCTTTCTTT.

In its sample, this clonotype was seen many times. The genes are TRBV2 and TRBJ2-1; 14 bases are a match to TRBD2. V gave up 1 base and J gave up 1 base; unmatched junction bases: 12. The CDR3 extends over 21 amino acids. Germline V gives CDR1 SNHLY, CDR2 FYNNEI. The CDR3 loop reads CASSEGFNGLAGGRSYNEQFF. The DNA of the CDR3 is TGTGCCAGCAGTGAAGGTTTTAATGGACTAGCGGGAGGCAGATCCTACAATGAGCAGTTCTTC.

A few counts support this clonotype. V gene TRBV29-1 combines with J gene TRBJ1-3; D remains ambiguous. Germline CDR1 is SQVTM and CDR2 is ANQGSEA. This CDR3 contains 13 residues. Trimming cost V 3 bases and J 2 bases, with 8 bases left between them. The CDR3 DNA follows: TGCAGCGTTGAGAGGCAGACTGGAAACACCATATATTTT. Translating gives CSVERQTGNTIYF. Looking up the rest from reference TRBV29-1 and TRBJ1-3 gives the full variable domain: SAVISQKPSRDICQRGTSLTIQCQVDSQVTMMFWYRQQPGQSLTLIATANQGSEATYESGFVIDKFPISRPNLTFSTLTVSNMSPEDSSIYLCSVERQTGNTIYFGEGSWLTVV.

The rearrangement joins TRBV9 to TRBJ2-2; D ambiguous. The CDR3 spans 13 residues. CDR1 is SGDLS and CDR2 is YYNGEE in the germline V gene. V gave up 1 base and J gave up 7 bases, with 8 bases separating them. CDR3 coding DNA: TGTGCCAGCAGCGTATCGGGCATCGGGGAGCTGTTTTTT. Translated: CASSVSGIGELFF.

Comments on this clonotype: A read error may account for a junction end that differs from germline. V gene TRBV10-1 combines with J gene TRBJ2-7, with D maybe TRBD1 (5 bases). The germline gives CDR1 WNHNN, CDR2 SYGVQD (reference sequence). The CDR3 spans 15 residues. The CDR3 bases are TGCGCCAGCAATGAGGCAACAGGTTCCCTCTACGAGCAGTACTTC. This encodes CASNEATGSLYEQYF.

This clonotype was counted between two and nine times. This chain joins TRBV12-3 or TRBV12-4 and TRBJ2-5; D uncertain. Trimming shortened V by 2 bases and J by 1 base, and 8 bases separated the two germline ends. The CDR3 runs 14 residues. CDR3 coding DNA: TGTGCCAGCAGTTTAAAGCAGGCCCAAGAGACCCAGTACTTC. Its translation: CASSLKQAQETQYF.

The gene calls are TRBV15 and TRBJ2-5; 7 bases line up with TRBD1. The CDR3 loop spans 17 amino acids. The germline CDR1 and CDR2 sequences are LNHNV and YYDKDF (reference sequence). V shed 0 bases and J 0 bases; nucleotides not matched to a gene: 7. The chain's CDR3 is CATSRDEGTAYQETQYF. CDR3 coding DNA: TGTGCCACCAGCAGAGATGAGGGGACAGCGTACCAAGAGACCCAGTACTTC. Looking up the rest from reference TRBV15 and TRBJ2-5 gives the full variable domain: DAMVIQNPRYQVTQFGKPVTLSCSQTLNHNVMYWYQQKSSQAPKLLFHYYDKDFNNEADTPDNFQSRRPNTSFCFLDIRSPGLGDTAMYLCATSRDEGTAYQETQYFGPGTRLLVL.

In this sample, this clonotype turned up many times. This chain uses TRBV7-8 with TRBJ2-1; possibly TRBD1 or TRBD2 for D (5 bases each). CDR1 and CDR2 (germline): SGHVS, FQNEAQ. The V end lost 6 bases, the J end lost 2 bases, and 14 bases lay between the germline ends. CDR3 size: 15 residues. As DNA, the CDR3 is TGTGCCAGCAGTTTGCAGGGAGAAACCTACAATGAGCAGTTCTTC. This sequence encodes CASSLQGETYNEQFF.

This clonotype was observed at least ten times. V usage is TRBV18 and J usage is TRBJ2-1; TRBD1 agrees at 10 bases. The J segment lost 9 bases and the V segment lost 5 bases, leaving 10 bases of the junction unmatched. The CDR3 is made up of 15 amino acids. In germline, CDR1 is KGHSH, CDR2 LQKENI. Here the CDR3 DNA reads TGTGCCAGCTCATCGGGACAGGGGTTTTATATTGAGCAGTTCTTC. As protein: CASSSGQGFYIEQFF.

This clonotype was seen only a few times. The chain has TRBV12-3 or TRBV12-4 and TRBJ2-1, with D possibly being TRBD2 (5 bases). The CDR3 contains 15 residues. The V end was cut by 3 bases, the J end by 7 bases, with 16 bases between. CDR3 DNA: TGTGCCAGCAGTTTGCCTGAGGGATTTGGGAATGAGCAGTTCTTC. This translates into CASSLPEGFGNEQFF.

At least ten counts were recorded for this clonotype. The chain couples TRBV12-3 or TRBV12-4 to TRBJ2-4; 7 nucleotides agree with TRBD1. The CDR3 contains 16 residues. The junction had 9 bases not matched to a gene; V was cut back by 7 bases and J by 0 bases. The CDR3 coding sequence is TGTGCCAGCACCTCACAGGGGACAATAGCCAAAAACATTCAGTACTTC. Translation: CASTSQGTIAKNIQYF.

The chain couples TRBV12-3 or TRBV12-4 to TRBJ2-3; 10 bases fit TRBD2. The CDR3 is 16 amino acids. V lost 0 bases to trimming and J lost 5 bases; unmatched junction nucleotides: 5. CDR3 region: CASSLALAGEIDTQYF. As DNA, the CDR3 is TGTGCCAGCAGTTTAGCTCTAGCGGGAGAGATAGATACGCAGTATTTT.

This clonotype was counted ten times or more. V and J are TRBV18 and TRBJ1-3; D unclear. Trimming removed 2 bases at V and 3 bases at J, with 11 bases between. CDR1 is KGHSH and CDR2 is LQKENI in the germline V gene. The CDR3 contains 15 residues. The DNA for the CDR3 is TGTGCCAGCTCACCAAGTTCAACCGATGGAAACACCATATATTTT. The encoded protein is CASSPSSTDGNTIYF.

To note about this clonotype: This may be a read error: a much more frequent sequence differs by one nucleotide. The chain employs TRBV28 and TRBJ1-4, with a weak D call TRBD1 (6 bases). The germline CDR1 and CDR2 sequences are MDHEN and SYDVKM. This CDR3 contains 14 residues. The CDR3 bases are TGTACCAGCAGTCCCAATACAGGGAATGAAAAACTGTTTTTT. Protein sequence: CTSSPNTGNEKLFF.

This clonotype was picked up many times. This chain links TRBV30 with TRBJ2-5, with D uncertain. In germline, CDR1 is GTSNPN, CDR2 SVGIG (reference sequence). The CDR3 has 11 residues. Trimming pared 8 bases from V and 2 bases from J, leaving 9 bases between. This CDR3 is CAGRKQETQYF. In nucleotides, the CDR3 is TGTGCCGGAAGAAAACAAGAGACCCAGTACTTC. The complete variable domain, with remaining parts taken from reference TRBV30 and TRBJ2-5, reads SQTIHQWPATLVQPVGSPLSLECTVEGTSNPNLYWYRQAAGRGLQLLFYSVGIGQISSEVPQNLSASRPQDRQFILSSKKLLLSDSGFYLCAGRKQETQYFGPGTRLLVL.

The V and J genes are TRBV18 and TRBJ1-6; 7 bases align to TRBD1. V lost 1 base, J lost 10 bases, and 7 bases stayed unmatched. Germline CDR1 KGHSH, CDR2 LQKENI. The CDR3 extends over 15 amino acids. For the CDR3, the DNA is TGTGCCAGCTCACCACGACAGGGCCCTAGGTCACCCCTCCACTTT. Translation: CASSPRQGPRSPLHF. Together with reference TRBV18 and TRBJ1-6, the CDR3 gives the full variable domain: NAGVMQNPRHLVRRRGQEARLRCSPMKGHSHVYWYRQLPEEGLKFMVYLQKENIIDESGMPKERFSAEFPKEGPSILRIQQVVRGDSAAYFCASSPRQGPRSPLHFGNGTRLTVT.

The V call is TRBV6-1, the J call TRBJ2-1; 9 bases match TRBD2. With V trimmed by 2 bases and J by 7 bases, 15 bases remained unmatched. The CDR3 is 18 amino acids. Looked up from germline, CDR1 is MNHNS and CDR2 is SASEGT. The CDR3 DNA reads as TGTGCCAGCAGTGAAAGGCCCCCCCTAGCGGGATCGGGTAATGAGCAGTTCTTC. This gives the protein CASSERPPLAGSGNEQFF.

The chain has TRBV27 and TRBJ1-1; D is possibly TRBD1 (5 bases). Trimming cost V 3 bases and J 11 bases, with 13 bases left between them. CDR1 MNHEY and CDR2 SMNVEV come from the germline V gene (reference sequence). The CDR3 totals 12 residues. The DNA of the CDR3 is TGTGCCAGCAGTTTTCTGGGGGGGGTTGCTTTCTTT. Amino acids: CASSFLGGVAFF.

In its sample, this clonotype was seen many times. The chain has TRBV2 and TRBJ2-3; 14 nucleotides agree with TRBD2. The CDR3 loop spans 16 amino acids. Looked up from germline, CDR1 is SNHLY and CDR2 is FYNNEI. With 10 bases clipped from V and 4 bases from J, the junction kept 10 bases outside the gene matches. The CDR3 here is CATRIGTSGSSDTQYF. In nucleotides, the CDR3 is TGTGCCACCCGCATCGGGACTAGCGGGAGCTCAGATACGCAGTATTTT.

The chain is built from TRBV5-4 and TRBJ1-1; the match to TRBD1 covers 7 bases. The CDR3 is made up of 15 amino acids. V trimming: 4 bases; J trimming: 1 base; junction bases outside the gene matches: 7. Germline values: CDR1 SGHNT, CDR2 YYREEE (reference sequence). The CDR3 spells CASSRNTGANTEAFF. CDR3 DNA sequence: TGTGCCAGCAGCCGGAACACAGGGGCGAACACTGAAGCTTTCTTT. Drawing the rest from reference TRBV5-4 and TRBJ1-1, the complete variable domain is ETGVTQSPTHLIKTRGQQVTLRCSSQSGHNTVSWYQQALGQGPQFIFQYYREEENGRGNFPPRFSGLQFPNYSSELNVNALELDDSALYLCASSRNTGANTEAFFGQGTRLTVV.

Regarding this clonotype: A clone one base away is much larger, so this may be a read error. The chain links TRBV10-3 to TRBJ2-5; a possible D gene is TRBD1 (6 bases). The CDR3 is 15 amino acids. Germline values: CDR1 ENHRY, CDR2 SYGVKD. The CDR3 DNA follows: TGTGCCATCGGTGACTACGGACAGAACCAAGAGACCCAGTACTTC. Residues: CAIGDYGQNQETQYF.

The CDR3 here is CASSPTNHNNEQFF. Here the CDR3 DNA reads TGTGCCAGCAGCCCCACGAACCACAACAATGAGCAGTTCTTC. The gene calls are TRBV7-8 and TRBJ2-1; D gene uncertain. CDR3 length: 14 amino acids. Trimming left V 5 bases short and J 5 bases short, with 13 bases between. Germline CDR1 SGHVS, CDR2 FQNEAQ.

This clonotype was seen at least ten times. The V gene is TRBV20-1, the J gene TRBJ2-3; 11 nucleotides align to TRBD2. Germline lookup yields CDR1 DFQATT and CDR2 SNEGSKA (reference sequence). This CDR3 is built from 16 residues. V shed 1 base and J 6 bases; nucleotides not matched to a gene: 9. CDR3 residues: CSARGGTSGSGDTQYF. Written as DNA, the CDR3 is TGCAGTGCTAGAGGTGGGACTAGCGGTTCCGGGGATACGCAGTATTTT.

This clonotype was observed many times. The chain has TRBV27 and TRBJ1-1; D uncertain. This CDR3 has 15 amino acids. The germline V gene encodes CDR1 MNHEY and CDR2 SMNVEV (reference sequence). V was cut by 4 bases and J by 7 bases, with 19 bases left in between. CDR3 nucleotide sequence: TGTGCCAGCAGTTCCCTGCGGTGGGTTGAAGGTGAAGCTTTCTTT. As protein: CASSSLRWVEGEAFF.